The following is a T cell receptor (beta chain) sequence with its context. Its antigen is not identified. Per germline, CDR1 MNHNS and CDR2 SASEGT. This CDR3 is built from 15 residues. Unmatched junction bases numbered 11, after V lost 6 bases and J lost 6 bases. Newly diagnosed hyperthyroidism, duration under 2 months, in patients aged 18 to 65. Diagnostic assessment was based on clinical symptoms, serum thyroxine and TRAb, thyroid ultrasound and orbital computed tomography. Approximately 10 ml of fresh peripheral blood supplied the PBMCs. This specimen belongs to a study of T cells in Graves' hyperthyroidism and ophthalmopathy. Study conclusions and caveats: Ophthalmopathy onset followed model prediction by a median approximately six months.

TCR beta CDR3 sequences were amplified from RNA transcripts. The TCR CDR3 first-round RT-PCR relied on the HTBI primer set. TCRdb fed the multiplex PCR reads into MiXCR, producing one record per CDR3 protein. The table shows roughly 800,000 distinct CDR3 sequences, with 38% occurring only once. This chain links TRBV6-1 with TRBJ1-2; 9 bases line up with TRBD1. The receptor's source is a man younger than 35 with Graves' hyperthyroidism. The sample consisted of blood. The CDR3 loop is CASSRPGQGFNGYTF. CDR3 coding DNA: TGTGCCAGCAGCAGACCGGGACAGGGATTCAATGGCTACACCTTC.